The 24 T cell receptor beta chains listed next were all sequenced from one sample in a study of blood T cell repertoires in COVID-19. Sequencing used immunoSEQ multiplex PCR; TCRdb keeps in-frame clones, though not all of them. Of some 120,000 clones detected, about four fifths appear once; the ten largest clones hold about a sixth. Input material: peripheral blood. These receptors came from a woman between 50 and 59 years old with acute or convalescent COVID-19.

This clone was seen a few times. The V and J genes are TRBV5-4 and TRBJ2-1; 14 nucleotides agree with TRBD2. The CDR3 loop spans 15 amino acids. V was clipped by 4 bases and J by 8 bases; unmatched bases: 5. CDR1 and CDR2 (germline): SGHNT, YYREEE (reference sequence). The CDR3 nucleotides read TGTGCCAGCAGCGCCGGGACTAGCGGGGGCTATGAGCAGTTCTTC. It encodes CASSAGTSGGYEQFF.

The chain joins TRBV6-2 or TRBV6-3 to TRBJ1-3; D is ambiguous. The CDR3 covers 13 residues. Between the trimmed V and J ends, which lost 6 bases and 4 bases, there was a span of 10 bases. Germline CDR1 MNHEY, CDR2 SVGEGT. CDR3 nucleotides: TGTGCCAGCAGCCGGGAGTTCGGAAACACCATATATTTT. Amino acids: CASSREFGNTIYF.

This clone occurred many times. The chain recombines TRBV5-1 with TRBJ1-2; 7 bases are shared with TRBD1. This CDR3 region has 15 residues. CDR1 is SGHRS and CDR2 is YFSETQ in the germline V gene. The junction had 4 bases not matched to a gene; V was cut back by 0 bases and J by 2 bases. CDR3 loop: CASSLVTGFNYGYTF. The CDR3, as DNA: TGCGCCAGCAGCTTGGTGACAGGGTTCAACTATGGCTACACCTTC. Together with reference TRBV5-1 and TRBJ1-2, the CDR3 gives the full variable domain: KAGVTQTPRYLIKTRGQQVTLSCSPISGHRSVSWYQQTPGQGLQFLFEYFSETQRNKGNFPGRFSGRQFSNSRSEMNVSTLELGDSALYLCASSLVTGFNYGYTFGSGTRLTVV.

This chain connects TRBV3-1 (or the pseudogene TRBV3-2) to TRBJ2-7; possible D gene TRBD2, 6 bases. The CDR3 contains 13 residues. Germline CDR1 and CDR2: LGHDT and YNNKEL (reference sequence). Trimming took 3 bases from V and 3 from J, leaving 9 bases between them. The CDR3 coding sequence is TGTGCCAGCAGCCAGGGACTGATCTACGAGCAGTACTTC. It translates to CASSQGLIYEQYF.

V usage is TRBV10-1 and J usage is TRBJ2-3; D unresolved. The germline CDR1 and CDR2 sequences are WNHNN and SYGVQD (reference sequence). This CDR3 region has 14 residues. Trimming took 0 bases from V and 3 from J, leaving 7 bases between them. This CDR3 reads CASSESYRTDTQYF. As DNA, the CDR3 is TGCGCCAGCAGTGAGTCGTACAGAACAGATACGCAGTATTTT.

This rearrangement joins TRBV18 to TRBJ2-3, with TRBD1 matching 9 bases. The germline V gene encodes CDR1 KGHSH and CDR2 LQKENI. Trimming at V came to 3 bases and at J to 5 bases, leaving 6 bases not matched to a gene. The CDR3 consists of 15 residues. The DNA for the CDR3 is TGTGCCAGCTCACCCACAGGGGGCTTGCAAGATACGCAGTATTTT. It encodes CASSPTGGLQDTQYF.

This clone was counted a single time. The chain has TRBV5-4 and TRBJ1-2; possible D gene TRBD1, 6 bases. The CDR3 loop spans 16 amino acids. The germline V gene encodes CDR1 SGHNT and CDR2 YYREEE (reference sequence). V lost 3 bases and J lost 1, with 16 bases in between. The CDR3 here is CASSWGGDTINYGYTF. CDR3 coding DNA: TGTGCCAGCAGCTGGGGTGGGGACACCATTAACTATGGCTACACCTTC.

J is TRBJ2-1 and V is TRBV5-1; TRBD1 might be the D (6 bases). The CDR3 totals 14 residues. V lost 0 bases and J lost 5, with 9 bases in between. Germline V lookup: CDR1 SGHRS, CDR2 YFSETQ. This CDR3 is CASSLEDSDNEQFF. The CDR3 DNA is TGCGCCAGCAGCTTGGAGGACAGCGACAATGAGCAGTTCTTC.

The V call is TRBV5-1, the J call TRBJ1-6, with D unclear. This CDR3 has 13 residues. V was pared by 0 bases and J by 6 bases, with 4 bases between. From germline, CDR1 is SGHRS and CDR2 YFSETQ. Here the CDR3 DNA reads TGCGCCAGCAGCTTGGACGGTAATTCACCCCTCCACTTT. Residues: CASSLDGNSPLHF.

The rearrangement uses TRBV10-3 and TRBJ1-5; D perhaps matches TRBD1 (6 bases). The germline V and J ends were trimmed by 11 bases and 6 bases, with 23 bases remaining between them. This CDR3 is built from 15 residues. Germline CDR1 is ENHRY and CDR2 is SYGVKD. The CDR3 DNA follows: TGTGCCTCAAGGGGGGGCAGGGAAGAGACTCAGCCCCAGCATTTT. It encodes CASRGGREETQPQHF.

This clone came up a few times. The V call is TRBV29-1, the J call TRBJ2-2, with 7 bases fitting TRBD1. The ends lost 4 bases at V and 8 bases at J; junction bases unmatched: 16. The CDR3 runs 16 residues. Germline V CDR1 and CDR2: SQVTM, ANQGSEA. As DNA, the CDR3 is TGCAGCGTTGCCCTCCCACAGGGGCCGGCCGCGGGGGAGCTGTTTTTT. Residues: CSVALPQGPAAGELFF.

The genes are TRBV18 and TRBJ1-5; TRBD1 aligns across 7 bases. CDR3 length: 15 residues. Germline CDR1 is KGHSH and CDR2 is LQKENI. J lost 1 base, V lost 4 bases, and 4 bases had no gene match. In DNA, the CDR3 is TGTGCCAGCTCACACACGGACAGGAGCAATCAGCCCCAGCATTTT. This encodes CASSHTDRSNQPQHF.

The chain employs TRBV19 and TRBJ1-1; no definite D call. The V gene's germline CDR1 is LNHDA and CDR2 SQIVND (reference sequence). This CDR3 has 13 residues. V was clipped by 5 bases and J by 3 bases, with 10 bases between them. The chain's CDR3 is CASSLALDTEAFF. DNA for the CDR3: TGTGCCAGTAGTCTCGCGCTTGACACTGAAGCTTTCTTT.

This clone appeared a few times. CDR3 in amino acids: CASTAGGQGEQFF. The CDR3 nucleotides are TGTGCCAGTACGGCGGGGGGCCAGGGTGAGCAGTTCTTC. This chain connects TRBV19 to TRBJ2-1; 8 nucleotides agree with TRBD2. CDR3 length equals 13 residues. J lost 9 bases, V lost 7 bases, and 8 bases had no gene match. CDR1 is LNHDA, CDR2 SQIVND, per germline (reference sequence).

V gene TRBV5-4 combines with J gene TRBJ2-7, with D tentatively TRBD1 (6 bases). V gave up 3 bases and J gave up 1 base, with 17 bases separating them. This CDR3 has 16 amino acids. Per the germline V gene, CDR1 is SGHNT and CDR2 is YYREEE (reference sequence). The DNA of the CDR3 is TGTGCCAGCAGCTCAACCGACAGGTCGGTTTCCTACGAGCAGTACTTC. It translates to CASSSTDRSVSYEQYF.

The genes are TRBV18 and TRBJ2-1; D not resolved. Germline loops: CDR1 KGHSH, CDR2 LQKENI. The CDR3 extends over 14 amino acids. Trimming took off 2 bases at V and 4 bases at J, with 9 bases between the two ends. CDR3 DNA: TGTGCCAGCTCACCAACGCCCACTTACAATGAGCAGTTCTTC. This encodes CASSPTPTYNEQFF. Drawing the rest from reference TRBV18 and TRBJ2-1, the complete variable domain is NAGVMQNPRHLVRRRGQEARLRCSPMKGHSHVYWYRQLPEEGLKFMVYLQKENIIDESGMPKERFSAEFPKEGPSILRIQQVVRGDSAAYFCASSPTPTYNEQFFGPGTRLTVL.

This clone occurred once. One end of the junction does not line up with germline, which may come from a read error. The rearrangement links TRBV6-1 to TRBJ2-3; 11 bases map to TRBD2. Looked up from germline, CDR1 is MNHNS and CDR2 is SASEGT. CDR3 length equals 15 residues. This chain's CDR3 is CASNELAGGTDTQYF. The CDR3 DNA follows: TGTGCCAGCAATGAACTAGCGGGAGGCACAGATACGCAGTATTTT.

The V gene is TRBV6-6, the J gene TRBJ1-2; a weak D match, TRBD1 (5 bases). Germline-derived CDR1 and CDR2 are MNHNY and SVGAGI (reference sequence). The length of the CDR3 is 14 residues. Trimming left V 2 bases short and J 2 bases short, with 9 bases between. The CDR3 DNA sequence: TGTGCCAGCAGTTACGACAGAACGAACTATGGCTACACCTTC. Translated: CASSYDRTNYGYTF.

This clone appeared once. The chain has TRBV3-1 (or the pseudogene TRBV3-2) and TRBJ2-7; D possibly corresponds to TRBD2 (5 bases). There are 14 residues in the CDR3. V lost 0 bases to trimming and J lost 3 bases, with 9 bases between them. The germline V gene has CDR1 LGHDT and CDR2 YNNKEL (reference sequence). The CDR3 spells CASSQDPSYYEQYF. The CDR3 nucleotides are TGTGCCAGCAGCCAAGACCCTAGCTACTACGAGCAGTACTTC.

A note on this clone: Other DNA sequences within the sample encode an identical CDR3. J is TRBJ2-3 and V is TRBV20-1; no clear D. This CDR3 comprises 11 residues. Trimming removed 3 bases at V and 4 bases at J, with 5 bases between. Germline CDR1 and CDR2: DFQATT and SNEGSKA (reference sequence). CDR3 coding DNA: TGCAGTGCTAGCAGTGCAGATACGCAGTATTTT. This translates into CSASSADTQYF.

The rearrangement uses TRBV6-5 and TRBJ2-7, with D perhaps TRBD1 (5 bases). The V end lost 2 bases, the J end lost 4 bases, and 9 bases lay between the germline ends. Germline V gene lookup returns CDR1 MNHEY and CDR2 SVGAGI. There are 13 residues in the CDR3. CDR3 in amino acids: CASSYGANYEQYF. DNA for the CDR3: TGTGCCAGCAGTTACGGGGCTAATTACGAGCAGTACTTC.

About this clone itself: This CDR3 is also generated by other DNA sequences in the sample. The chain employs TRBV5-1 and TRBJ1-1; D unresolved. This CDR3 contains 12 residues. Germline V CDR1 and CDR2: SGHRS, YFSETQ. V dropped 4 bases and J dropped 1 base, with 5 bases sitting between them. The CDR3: CASSRGNTEAFF. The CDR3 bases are TGCGCCAGCAGCCGAGGGAACACTGAAGCTTTCTTT.

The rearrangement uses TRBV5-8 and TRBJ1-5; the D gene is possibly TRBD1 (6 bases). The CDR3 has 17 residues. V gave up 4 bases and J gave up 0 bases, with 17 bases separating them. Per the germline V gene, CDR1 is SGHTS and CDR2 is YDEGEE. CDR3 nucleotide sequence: TGTGCCAGCAGCCCCTCCGGGACACATGTTAGCAATCAGCCCCAGCATTTT. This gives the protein CASSPSGTHVSNQPQHF. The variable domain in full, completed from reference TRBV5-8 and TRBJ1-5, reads EAGVTQSPTHLIKTRGQQATLRCSPISGHTSVYWYQQALGLGLQFLLWYDEGEERNRGNFPPRFSGRQFPNYSSELNVNALELEDSALYLCASSPSGTHVSNQPQHFGDGTRLSIL.

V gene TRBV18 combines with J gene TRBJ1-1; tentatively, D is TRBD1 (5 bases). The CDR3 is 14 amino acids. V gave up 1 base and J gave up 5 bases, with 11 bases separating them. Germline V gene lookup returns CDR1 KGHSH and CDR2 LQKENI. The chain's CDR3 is CASSPRGERTEAFF. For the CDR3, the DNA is TGTGCCAGCTCACCACGGGGGGAGAGGACTGAAGCTTTCTTT.